The 21 T cell receptor beta chains in this list originate from one sample, sequenced in a study of blood T cell repertoires in COVID-19. The table came from immunoSEQ multiplex PCR; TCRdb's copy has only in-frame clones and leaves some out. Of about 23,000 clones listed, over 60% are singletons. Sample: peripheral blood. The receptors derive from an elderly woman with acute or convalescent COVID-19.

The CDR3 nucleotides are TGTGCCAGCAGCTTCCGACAGGCGAACACTGAAGCTTTCTTT. Its protein is CASSFRQANTEAFF. V usage is TRBV3-1 (or the pseudogene TRBV3-2) and J usage is TRBJ1-1, with D maybe TRBD1 (6 bases). The CDR3 has 14 residues. The V gene lost 5 bases and the J gene lost 1 base, with 11 bases spanning the gap. Germline values: CDR1 LGHDT, CDR2 YNNKEL (reference sequence).

This clone occurred a few times. This chain links TRBV6-1 with TRBJ2-4; 9 positions match TRBD1. Germline V gene lookup returns CDR1 MNHNS and CDR2 SASEGT. The CDR3 runs to 19 residues. The junction had 14 bases not matched to a gene; V was cut back by 4 bases and J by 1 base. CDR3 sequence reads: CASSGPGDRDFMAKNIQYF. Here the CDR3 DNA reads TGTGCCAGCAGTGGCCCAGGGGACAGGGATTTTATGGCCAAAAACATTCAGTACTTC.

The chain is built from TRBV5-1 and TRBJ1-6; D uncertain. Looked up from germline, CDR1 is SGHRS and CDR2 is YFSETQ. Trimming stripped 2 bases from V and 7 bases from J, with 7 bases between. This CDR3 region has 13 residues. The CDR3 spells CASSFSVNSPLHF. CDR3 nucleotides: TGCGCCAGCAGCTTTTCGGTAAATTCACCCCTCCACTTT. Based on the CDR3 plus reference TRBV5-1 and TRBJ1-6, the full variable domain is KAGVTQTPRYLIKTRGQQVTLSCSPISGHRSVSWYQQTPGQGLQFLFEYFSETQRNKGNFPGRFSGRQFSNSRSEMNVSTLELGDSALYLCASSFSVNSPLHFGNGTRLTVT.

The chain carries TRBV5-6 and TRBJ2-3, with 10 bases identical to TRBD2. This CDR3 region has 17 residues. V lost 1 base to trimming and J lost 4 bases; unmatched junction nucleotides: 9. Germline loops: CDR1 SGHDT, CDR2 YYEEEE. The CDR3, as DNA: TGTGCCAGCAGCTTGTTAAATGAGCTAGCGGGAGCAGATACGCAGTATTTT. Protein sequence: CASSLLNELAGADTQYF.

This chain joins TRBV27 and TRBJ1-2; 7 bases match TRBD1. This CDR3 has 15 residues. The V segment lost 6 bases and the J segment 5 bases; nucleotides outside the gene matches: 12. Germline loops: CDR1 MNHEY, CDR2 SMNVEV (reference sequence). In DNA form, the CDR3 reads TGTGCCAGCAGGGGAAACCGGGACAGCGGATATGGCTACACCTTC. This encodes CASRGNRDSGYGYTF.

This clone occurred a few times. V and J are TRBV29-1 and TRBJ1-4; D is possibly TRBD1 (5 bases). The CDR3 loop spans 15 amino acids. The V gene lost 3 bases and the J gene lost 7 bases, with 18 bases spanning the gap. The V gene's germline CDR1 is SQVTM and CDR2 ANQGSEA. The CDR3 DNA reads TGCAGCGTTGATGACAGCTCGACCCCGGGTGAAAAACTGTTTTTT. Its translation: CSVDDSSTPGEKLFF.

By sample fraction, this clone is medium-sized (0.01 to 0.1%). The chain is built from TRBV7-9 and TRBJ2-2, with TRBD1 matching over 7 bases. Germline assignment: CDR1 SEHNR and CDR2 FQNEAQ (reference sequence). This CDR3 has 16 amino acids. The junction had 5 bases not matched to a gene; V was cut back by 0 bases and J by 4 bases. CDR3 residues: CASSLATGVRTGELFF. CDR3 sequence (DNA): TGTGCCAGCAGCTTAGCTACAGGGGTTCGCACCGGGGAGCTGTTTTTT.

This chain connects TRBV7-2 to TRBJ2-5; D remains unclear. V shed 0 bases and J shed 1 base, with 6 bases lying between them. There are 14 residues in the CDR3. Germline-derived CDR1 and CDR2 are SGHTA and FQGNSA. The CDR3 DNA sequence: TGTGCCAGCAGCTTAGCGTACTCCCAAGAGACCCAGTACTTC. This sequence encodes CASSLAYSQETQYF.

This chain links TRBV27 with TRBJ1-2; no clear D gene. V was trimmed by 5 bases and J by 3 bases, leaving 13 bases between them. This CDR3 is 14 amino acids long. Germline V lookup: CDR1 MNHEY, CDR2 SMNVEV (reference sequence). CDR3 amino acids: CASSKVRSDYGYTF. CDR3 sequence (DNA): TGTGCCAGCAGTAAGGTCAGGTCGGACTATGGCTACACCTTC.

The rearrangement joins TRBV24-1 to TRBJ2-5, with D perhaps TRBD1 (5 bases). The CDR3 extends over 15 amino acids. V was cut by 2 bases and J by 0 bases, with 9 bases left in between. Germline V CDR1 and CDR2: KGHDR, SFDVKD. In DNA, the CDR3 is TGTGCCACCAGTGATTCCGAGGACAACCAAGAGACCCAGTACTTC. It translates to CATSDSEDNQETQYF.

The J gene is TRBJ2-7, the V gene TRBV2; D is unclear. This CDR3 is built from 12 residues. Trimming removed 7 bases at V and 4 bases at J, with 11 bases between. In germline, CDR1 is SNHLY, CDR2 FYNNEI. CDR3 residues: CASTSGPYEQYF. CDR3 bases: TGTGCCAGCACTTCTGGGCCTTACGAGCAGTACTTC. Combining the CDR3 with reference TRBV2 and TRBJ2-7 gives the whole variable domain EPEVTQTPSHQVTQMGQEVILRCVPISNHLYFYWYRQILGQKVEFLVSFYNNEISEKSEIFDDQFSVERPDGSNFTLKIRSTKLEDSAMYFCASTSGPYEQYFGPGTRLTVT.

V gene TRBV5-1 combines with J gene TRBJ2-1; 9 bases align to TRBD1. V shed 4 bases and J 3 bases; nucleotides not matched to a gene: 8. Germline-derived CDR1 and CDR2 are SGHRS and YFSETQ. CDR3 length: 16 amino acids. CDR3 in DNA: TGCGCCAGCAGCCCGGGACAGGGAGATATCTACAATGAGCAGTTCTTC. This translates into CASSPGQGDIYNEQFF.

The chain carries TRBV15 and TRBJ2-3; possible D gene TRBD2, 5 bases. V dropped 1 base and J dropped 0 bases, with 5 bases sitting between them. There are 14 residues in the CDR3. Germline values: CDR1 LNHNV, CDR2 YYDKDF (reference sequence). The CDR3 nucleotides are TGTGCCACCAGCAGAGGCGGGAGCACAGATACGCAGTATTTT. Its translation: CATSRGGSTDTQYF.

J is TRBJ2-2 and V is TRBV4-2; TRBD2 matches 8 bases. The V and J ends lost 0 bases and 4 bases, in that order; junction bases with no gene match: 10. Germline CDR1 is LGHNA and CDR2 is YNFKEQ. This CDR3 spans 18 amino acids. The DNA of the CDR3 is TGTGCCAGCAGCCAAGATCCCAGCGGGGGTTTTTTCACCGGGGAGCTGTTTTTT. It is translated as CASSQDPSGGFFTGELFF.

The gene calls are TRBV18 and TRBJ2-7; 8 positions agree with TRBD2. The CDR3 extends over 15 amino acids. V gave up 0 bases and J gave up 6 bases; unmatched junction bases: 7. Germline CDR1 and CDR2: KGHSH and LQKENI. The CDR3, as DNA: TGTGCCAGCTCACCACCTAGCGGGAAAGGGCGCGAGCAGTACTTC. Its translation is CASSPPSGKGREQYF. The variable domain in full, completed from reference TRBV18 and TRBJ2-7, reads NAGVMQNPRHLVRRRGQEARLRCSPMKGHSHVYWYRQLPEEGLKFMVYLQKENIIDESGMPKERFSAEFPKEGPSILRIQQVVRGDSAAYFCASSPPSGKGREQYFGPGTRLTVT.

The chain carries TRBV9 and TRBJ1-6, with TRBD1 identical over 7 bases. With V trimmed by 3 bases and J by 13 bases, 10 bases remained unmatched. The germline V gene has CDR1 SGDLS and CDR2 YYNGEE. The CDR3 consists of 14 residues. The CDR3 DNA is TGTGCCAGCAGCGAAGACAGGGAGTTTGGGCCCCTCCACTTT. The encoded protein is CASSEDREFGPLHF.

This clone was picked up a small number of times. This rearrangement joins TRBV28 to TRBJ2-2; D might be TRBD1 (6 bases). The CDR3 contains 15 residues. Trimming left V 4 bases short and J 2 bases short, with 11 bases between. CDR1 and CDR2 from the germline V gene are MDHEN and SYDVKM. DNA of the CDR3: TGTGCCAGCAGTTCCGGACAGAGCAACACCGGGGAGCTGTTTTTT. It yields the protein CASSSGQSNTGELFF. Drawing the rest from reference TRBV28 and TRBJ2-2, the complete variable domain is DVKVTQSSRYLVKRTGEKVFLECVQDMDHENMFWYRQDPGLGLRLIYFSYDVKMKEKGDIPEGYSVSREKKERFSLILESASTNQTSMYLCASSSGQSNTGELFFGEGSRLTVL.

This clone appeared a few times. This chain uses TRBV19 with TRBJ2-7, with D possibly TRBD1 on 6 matching bases. The V end was cut by 6 bases, the J end by 0 bases, with 12 bases between. Germline assignment: CDR1 LNHDA and CDR2 SQIVND (reference sequence). The CDR3 covers 14 residues. The CDR3 DNA reads as TGTGCCAGTAGAACGACAGGACCCTCCTACGAGCAGTACTTC. It is translated as CASRTTGPSYEQYF.

The chain carries TRBV5-3 and TRBJ1-6; 8 bases map to TRBD1. TRBV5-3 counts as an open reading frame of uncertain function. The V segment lost 7 bases and the J segment 6 bases; nucleotides outside the gene matches: 3. The CDR3 loop spans 13 amino acids. CDR3 sequence: CARLGQGNSPLHF. CDR3 sequence (DNA): TGTGCCAGACTCGGACAGGGTAATTCACCCCTCCACTTT.

This chain uses TRBV7-8 with TRBJ2-7, with a weak D call TRBD2 (5 bases). Germline V gene data show CDR1 as SGHVS and CDR2 as FQNEAQ. The CDR3 runs 13 residues. V was pared by 5 bases and J by 6 bases, with 14 bases between. CDR3 protein: CASSPEPGTEQYF. The CDR3 nucleotides are TGTGCCAGCAGCCCAGAGCCGGGAACCGAGCAGTACTTC.

The J gene is TRBJ2-5, the V gene TRBV5-4; D is unresolved. The V gene lost 3 bases and the J gene lost 4 bases, with 7 bases spanning the gap. Germline V gene lookup returns CDR1 SGHNT and CDR2 YYREEE (reference sequence). There are 12 residues in the CDR3. CDR3 loop: CASSSPRETQYF. CDR3 coding DNA: TGTGCCAGCAGCTCGCCCAGAGAGACCCAGTACTTC.